This T cell receptor beta chain was identified during a study of OX40 agonist ivuxolimab in advanced cancers. The overall study: Clinicians treated patients with ivuxolimab, an agonistic anti-OX40 (CD134) antibody. Averaging about 60 years in age, with a range of about 20 to 90, the cohort was around 85% male. Three patients, one with hepatocellular carcinoma and two with cutaneous melanoma, responded partially.

Germline V gene lookup returns CDR1 MGHRA and CDR2 YSYEKL. The V gene lost 0 bases and the J gene lost 0 bases, with 6 bases spanning the gap. The CDR3 spans 14 residues. A word on this clone: Its antigen is not identified.

Assay used: immunoSEQ multiplex PCR; TCRdb lists only in-frame clones, some missing. The sample holds 48,000 or so clones; 85% to 95% are singletons and the top ten take approximately 6.3%. Study-level findings and limits: Patients with a partial response at 0.1-3.0 mg/kg had among the lowest clonal expansion.

This sequence joins TRBV4-1 and TRBJ2-7, with unresolved D. Material: CD4+ or CD8+ T cells sorted from blood, obtained in a trial of the OX40 agonist ivuxolimab. This receptor was obtained from an adult with an advanced solid tumor such as melanoma, head and neck, liver or kidney cancer. As DNA, the CDR3 is TGCGCCAGCAGCCAAGAGGCCGCCTCCTACGAGCAGTACTTC. Its protein product is CASSQEAASYEQYF.